The clone carrying this T cell receptor beta chain was recorded at least ten times. Its specificity is unknown. There are 12 residues in the CDR3. Trimming took 1 base from V and 6 from J, leaving 7 bases between them. CDR1 and CDR2 (germline): DFQATT, SNEGSKA (reference sequence). This record comes from a study of early T cells in non-severe SARS-CoV-2 infection. Study-level points and caveats: Reliance on VDJdb matching favored anti-spike CD8 responses; private and CD4 specificities were missed.

TCRdb re-called the 5' RACE reads with MiXCR, one entry per CDR3 protein. The sample consists of tens of thousands of distinct CDR3 sequences, approximately 15% of them appearing once. The chain employs TRBV20-1 and TRBJ2-1; D gene uncertain. Sequences were derived from whole blood, sampled at baseline. The clonotype was recovered from an adult who was a healthcare worker with PCR-confirmed SARS-CoV-2 infection or an uninfected control (not recorded which). As DNA, the CDR3 is TGCAGTGCTAGAGGACCCGCCAATGAGCAGTTCTTC. As protein: CSARGPANEQFF.